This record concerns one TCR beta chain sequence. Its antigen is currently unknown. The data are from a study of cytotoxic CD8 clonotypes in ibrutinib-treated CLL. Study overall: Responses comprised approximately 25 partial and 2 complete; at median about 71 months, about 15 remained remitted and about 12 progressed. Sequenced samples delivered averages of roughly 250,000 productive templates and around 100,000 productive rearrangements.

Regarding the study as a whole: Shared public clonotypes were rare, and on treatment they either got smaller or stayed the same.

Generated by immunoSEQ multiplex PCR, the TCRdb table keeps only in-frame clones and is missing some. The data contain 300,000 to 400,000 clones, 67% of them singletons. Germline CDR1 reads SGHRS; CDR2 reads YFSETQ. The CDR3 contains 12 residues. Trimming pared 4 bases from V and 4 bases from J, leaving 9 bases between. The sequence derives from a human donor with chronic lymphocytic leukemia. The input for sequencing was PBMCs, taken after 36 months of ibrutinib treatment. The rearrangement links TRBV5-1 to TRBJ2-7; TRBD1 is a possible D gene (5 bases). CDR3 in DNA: TGCGCCAGCAGCGAGACAGTGTACGAGCAGTACTTC. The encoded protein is CASSETVYEQYF.